The 7 T cell receptor beta chains below come from one sample, sequenced in a study of Graves' ophthalmopathy and Graves' hyperthyroidism. RNA transcripts yielded amplified TCR beta CDR3 regions. First-round RT-PCR relied on HTBI primers, and a second-round multiplex PCR came next. One entry per CDR3 protein results from TCRdb running MiXCR on the multiplex PCR reads. The sample carries hundreds of thousands of distinct CDR3 sequences, 40% recorded once. The specimen was peripheral blood. All receptors derive from an adult man with Graves' ophthalmopathy.

This clonotype was recorded a few times. The V call is TRBV5-6, the J call TRBJ2-7; D call uncertain. Germline-derived CDR1 and CDR2 are SGHDT and YYEEEE. V was clipped by 4 bases and J by 6 bases, with 14 bases between them. The CDR3 runs to 13 residues. The CDR3 DNA follows: TGTGCCAGCAGCCCAGTTGGTGTAGTCGAGCAGTACTTC. Protein: CASSPVGVVEQYF.

The rearrangement joins TRBV7-7 to TRBJ2-5; tentatively, D is TRBD2 (6 bases). The CDR3 runs 14 residues. Germline CDR1 SSHAT, CDR2 FNYEAQ (reference sequence). The CDR3 DNA sequence: TGTGCTAGCCCTGGAGGGCCGGGTGGAGAGACCCAGTACTTC. Amino acids: CASPGGPGGETQYF.

Regarding this clonotype: This sequence may be a read error, since a much larger clone differs from it by one base. The rearrangement links TRBV20-1 to TRBJ2-5; perhaps D is TRBD1 or TRBD2 (5 bases each). Germline V lookup: CDR1 DFQATT, CDR2 SNEGSKA (reference sequence). The CDR3 is 14 amino acids. DNA of the CDR3: TGCAGTGCTGGAGATGGTGACAGAGGGAAGACCCAGTACTTC. It is translated as CSAGDGDRGKTQYF.

On this clonotype: A much larger clone lies one base from this, so it may be a read error. V and J are TRBV10-3 and TRBJ2-2, with D perhaps TRBD2 (6 bases). The CDR3 has 14 amino acids. In germline, CDR1 is ENHRY, CDR2 SYGVKD. The CDR3 DNA sequence: TGTGCCATCAGTTCGGAAGGGGTCACCGGGGGGCTGTTTTTT. Translated, it gives CAISSEGVTGGLFF.

This clonotype came up a few times. This sequence joins TRBV20-1 and TRBJ2-5; TRBD1 agrees at 10 bases. The V and J ends lost 5 bases and 3 bases, in that order; junction bases with no gene match: 6. There are 14 residues in the CDR3. Germline assignment: CDR1 DFQATT and CDR2 SNEGSKA (reference sequence). CDR3 DNA: TGCAGTGCTGCCCCCGGGACAGGGGAAGAGACCCAGTACTTC. This translates into CSAAPGTGEETQYF.

With regard to this clonotype: This is likely a read error, given that the CDR3 carries no conserved phenylalanine or tryptophan at its end. The DNA is omitted, as the CDR3 cannot be located on it reliably, and the CDR3 follows TCRdb's listing. The chain couples TRBV20-1 to TRBJ1-4. The CDR3 is 11 residues long, counting both termini. Looked up from germline, CDR1 is DFQATT and CDR2 is SNEGSKA (reference sequence). The CDR3 spells CSARDTTSGSG.

The chain carries TRBV7-9 and TRBJ2-6; 9 bases align to TRBD1. The CDR3 has 19 amino acids. V was clipped by 5 bases and J by 4 bases; unmatched bases: 15. Germline assignment: CDR1 SEHNR and CDR2 FQNEAQ (reference sequence). The CDR3 sequence is CASSPSGTGLSLGANVLTF. The DNA of the CDR3 is TGTGCCAGCAGCCCCTCCGGGACAGGGTTATCGTTGGGGGCCAACGTCCTGACTTTC.